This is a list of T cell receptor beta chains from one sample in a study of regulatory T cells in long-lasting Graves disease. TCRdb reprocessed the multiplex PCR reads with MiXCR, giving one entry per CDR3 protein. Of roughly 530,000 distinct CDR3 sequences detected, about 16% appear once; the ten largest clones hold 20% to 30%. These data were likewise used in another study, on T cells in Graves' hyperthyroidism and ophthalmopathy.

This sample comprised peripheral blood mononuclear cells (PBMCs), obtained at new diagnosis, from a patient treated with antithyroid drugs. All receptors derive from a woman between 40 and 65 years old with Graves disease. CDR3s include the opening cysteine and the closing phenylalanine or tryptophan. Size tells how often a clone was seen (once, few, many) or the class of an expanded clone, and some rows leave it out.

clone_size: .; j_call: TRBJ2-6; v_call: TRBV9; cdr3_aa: CASSTKGTGANVLTF
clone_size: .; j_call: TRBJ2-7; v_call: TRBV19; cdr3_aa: CASRGRRGSYEQYF
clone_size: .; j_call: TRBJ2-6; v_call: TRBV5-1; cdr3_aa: CATMGGPLSGANVPTF
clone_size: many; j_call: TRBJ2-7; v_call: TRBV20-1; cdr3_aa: CSALSRYEQYF
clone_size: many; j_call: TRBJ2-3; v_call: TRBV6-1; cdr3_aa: CATMIRRPNTDTQYF
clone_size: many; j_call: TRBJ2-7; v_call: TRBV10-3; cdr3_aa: CAISESSGGPYEQYF
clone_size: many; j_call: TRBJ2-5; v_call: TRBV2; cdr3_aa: CASTETSGEETQYF
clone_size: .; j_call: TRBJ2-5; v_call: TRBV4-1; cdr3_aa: CASSQESRGEETQYF
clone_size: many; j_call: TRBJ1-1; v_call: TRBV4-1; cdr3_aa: CASRPWDRSTTTEAFF
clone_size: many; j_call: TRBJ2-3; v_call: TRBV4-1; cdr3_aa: CASSHTGTDTQYF
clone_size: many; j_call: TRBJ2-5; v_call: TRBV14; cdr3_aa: CASSHFRETQYF
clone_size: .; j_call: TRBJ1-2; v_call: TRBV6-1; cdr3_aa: CASKAPHRADGYTF
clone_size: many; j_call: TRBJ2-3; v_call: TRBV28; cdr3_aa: CASSGGLWNTDTQYF
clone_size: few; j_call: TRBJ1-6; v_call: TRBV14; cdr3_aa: CASSYSDRTNSPLHF
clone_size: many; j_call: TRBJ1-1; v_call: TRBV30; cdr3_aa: CAWIAVKNTEAFF
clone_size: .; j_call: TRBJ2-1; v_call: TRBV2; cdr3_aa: CASSDEQSFYNEQFF
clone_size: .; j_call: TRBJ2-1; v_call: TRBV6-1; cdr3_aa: CASSPRGRTSRNEQFF
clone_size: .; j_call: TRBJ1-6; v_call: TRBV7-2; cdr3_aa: CASSLAGGGVGSPLHF
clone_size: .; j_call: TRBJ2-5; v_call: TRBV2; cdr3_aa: CASSEIWRETQYF
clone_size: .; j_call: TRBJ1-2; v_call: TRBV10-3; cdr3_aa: CAITSTNYGYTF
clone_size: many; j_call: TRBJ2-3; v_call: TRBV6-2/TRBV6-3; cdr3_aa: CASSARDRSTDTQYF
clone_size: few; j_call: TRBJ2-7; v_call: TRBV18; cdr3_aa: CASSPGRGGYEQYF
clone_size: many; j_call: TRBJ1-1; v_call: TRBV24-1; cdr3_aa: CATSATGTGNTEAFF
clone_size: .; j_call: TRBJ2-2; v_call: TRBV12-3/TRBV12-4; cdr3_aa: CASRTGVTGELFF
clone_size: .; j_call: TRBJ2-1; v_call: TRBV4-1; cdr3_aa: CASSMGLAGGPRDEQFF
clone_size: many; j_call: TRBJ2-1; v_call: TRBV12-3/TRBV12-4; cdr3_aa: CASRGNYNEQFF
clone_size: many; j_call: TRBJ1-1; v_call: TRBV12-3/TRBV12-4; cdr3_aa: CASSRMDSRTEAFF
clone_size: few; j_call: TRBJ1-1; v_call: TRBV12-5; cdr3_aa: CASGLGPGNGLGAEAFF
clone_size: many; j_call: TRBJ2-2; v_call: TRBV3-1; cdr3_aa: CASRSGVAGELFF
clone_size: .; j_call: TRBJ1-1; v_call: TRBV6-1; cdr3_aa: CASRPNRDGHEAFF
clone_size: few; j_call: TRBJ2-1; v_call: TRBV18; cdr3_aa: CASSPLAGDEQFF
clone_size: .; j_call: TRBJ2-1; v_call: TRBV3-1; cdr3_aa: CASSVLAGGSYNEQFF
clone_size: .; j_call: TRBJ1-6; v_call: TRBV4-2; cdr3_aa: CASSQEPGHLYNSPLHF
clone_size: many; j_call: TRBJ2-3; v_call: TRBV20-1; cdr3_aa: CSARSGDPTDTQYF
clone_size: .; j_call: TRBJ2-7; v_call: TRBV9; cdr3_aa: CASSVDVLSYEQYF
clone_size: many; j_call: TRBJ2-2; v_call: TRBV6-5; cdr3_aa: CASSSPRSYRHGELFF
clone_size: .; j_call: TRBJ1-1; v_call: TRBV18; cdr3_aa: CASSGDLNTEAFF
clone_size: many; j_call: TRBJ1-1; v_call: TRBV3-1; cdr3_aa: CASSQGSPSTGGAEAFF
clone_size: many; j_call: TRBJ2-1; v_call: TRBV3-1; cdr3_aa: CASSHGDTIGEQFF